The clone carrying this TCR beta chain was counted ten times or more. These data belong to a study of regulatory T cells in long-lasting Graves disease. Investigators prepared the TCR beta libraries by applying iRepertoire HTBI primers and Arm-PCR of CDR3 regions. One entry per CDR3 protein, called by TCRdb with MiXCR from the multiplex PCR reads. The sample carries 560,000 or so distinct CDR3 sequences, roughly 16% recorded once. The germline V and J ends were trimmed by 8 bases and 2 bases, with 10 bases remaining between them. Germline assignment: CDR1 MDHEN and CDR2 SYDVKM. The CDR3 spans 12 residues. Time point of the sample: newly diagnosed GD, antithyroid drugs for less than 3 months. Isolated PBMC RNA provided the starting material for the TCR library. Patient provenance is recorded as an endocrinology department in Xi'an, China. The sample also formed part of further work on T cells in Graves' hyperthyroidism and ophthalmopathy. From that second work: HTBI primers were used for first-round RT-PCR of the TCR CDR3.

Sample: peripheral blood mononuclear cells (PBMCs), taken at new diagnosis, from a patient treated with antithyroid drugs. This TCR derives from a man between 18 and 29 years old with Graves disease. The V gene is TRBV28, the J gene TRBJ2-7; possibly TRBD1 or TRBD2 for D (5 bases each). In DNA form, the CDR3 reads TGTGCCAGCTCGGGGACCCCCTACGAGCAGTACTTC. This sequence encodes CASSGTPYEQYF.